This paragraph reports one T cell receptor (beta chain). The CDR3 has 16 residues. Losses at the gene ends were 2 bases for V and 0 bases for J; bases not matched to a gene: 8. The germline CDR1 and CDR2 sequences are SGHKS and YYEKEE (reference sequence). These data come from a study of T cell changes during pregnancy in multiple sclerosis. Method: immunoSEQ multiplex PCR; TCRdb's copy keeps in-frame clones and lacks some. This table has about 80,000 clones, under 95% appearing once. The input for sequencing was peripheral blood, taken before pregnancy. The J gene is TRBJ2-7, the V gene TRBV5-5; 7 bases align to TRBD1. The sequence was collected from a female donor with multiple sclerosis, enrolled in a pregnancy study. For the CDR3, the DNA is TGTGCCAGCAGCTTTACCACGGACAGGTACTCCTACGAGCAGTACTTC. Translating gives CASSFTTDRYSYEQYF.